One sample yielded the 20 T cell receptor beta chains listed below, sequenced in a study of identical twins. Via MiXCR, TCRdb re-called the 5' RACE reads, giving one row per CDR3 protein. The data show about 730,000 distinct CDR3 sequences, with 21% seen just once and roughly 4% held by the top ten. The sample was also reused in another study, on T cells expressing NK-cell markers.

Sequences were obtained from PBMCs. The origin of the receptors is a young woman in good health.

This clonotype has a handful of counts. The chain combines TRBV10-3 with TRBJ2-2; no reliable D call. CDR3 length: 11 amino acids. Trimming shortened V by 6 bases and J by 8 bases, and 7 bases separated the two germline ends. Germline CDR1 reads ENHRY; CDR2 reads SYGVKD. In nucleotides, the CDR3 is TGTGCCATCAGATCCCCGGGGGAGCTGTTTTTT. Translation: CAIRSPGELFF.

V gene TRBV20-1 combines with J gene TRBJ2-3, with a possible D match to TRBD2 (6 bases). The V gene lost 7 bases and the J gene lost 0 bases, with 20 bases spanning the gap. Per the germline V gene, CDR1 is DFQATT and CDR2 is SNEGSKA (reference sequence). The CDR3 runs to 16 residues. The CDR3 bases are TGCAGTGTGGTCGGGAGTCCTCTATCTAGCACAGATACGCAGTATTTT. Encoded protein: CSVVGSPLSSTDTQYF.

The chain is built from TRBV4-3 and TRBJ2-6; possible D gene TRBD1, 5 bases. CDR1 is LGHNA, CDR2 YSLEER, per germline. The CDR3 is made up of 17 amino acids. The V gene lost 1 base and the J gene lost 2 bases, with 12 bases spanning the gap. Here the CDR3 DNA reads TGCGCCAGCAGCCAAGTAGGGGTCCCTGCTGGGGCCAACGTCCTGACTTTC. Its protein is CASSQVGVPAGANVLTF.

This clonotype has only one observation. The V and J genes are TRBV5-1 and TRBJ2-3, with 13 bases fitting TRBD2. With V trimmed by 7 bases and J by 6 bases, 8 bases remained unmatched. Per germline, CDR1 SGHRS and CDR2 YFSETQ. The CDR3 loop spans 15 amino acids. CDR3 bases: TGCGCCAGCTTCGGACTAGCGGGAGCCCCCGATACGCAGTATTTT. Its protein product is CASFGLAGAPDTQYF.

J is TRBJ2-7 and V is TRBV6-5; no firm D call. The CDR3 is 12 residues long. V was clipped by 6 bases and J by 3 bases, with 9 bases between them. The germline CDR1 and CDR2 sequences are MNHEY and SVGAGI. The CDR3 loop reads CASRNPGYEQYF. The CDR3 DNA reads as TGTGCCAGCAGAAACCCAGGCTACGAGCAGTACTTC.

The table lists this clonotype with a few counts. This chain uses TRBV4-1 with TRBJ2-7; D not certain. With 1 base removed from V and 0 bases from J, the gap between germline ends came to 13 bases. The CDR3 totals 16 residues. Germline V gene sequence: CDR1 MGHRA, CDR2 YSYEKL. The DNA for the CDR3 is TGCGCCAGCAGCCAAGTCTACGCGTCGGCCTCCTACGAGCAGTACTTC. Residues: CASSQVYASASYEQYF.

The rearrangement joins TRBV6-1 to TRBJ1-2, with TRBD1 identical over 7 bases. The length of the CDR3 is 15 residues. CDR1 and CDR2 (germline): MNHNS, SASEGT. With V trimmed by 5 bases and J by 0 bases, 6 bases remained unmatched. The CDR3 region is CASSPGTEANYGYTF. CDR3 in DNA: TGTGCCAGCAGTCCCGGGACAGAAGCTAACTATGGCTACACCTTC.

This clonotype was counted between two and nine times. Compared with germline, one end of the junction differs, possibly owing to a read error. This chain joins TRBV9 and TRBJ1-3; D unresolved. Germline V lookup: CDR1 SGDLS, CDR2 YYNGEE. The CDR3 covers 10 residues. CDR3 in amino acids: CASSGREAVF. CDR3 nucleotide sequence: TGTGCCAGCAGCGGACGTGAGGCTGTTTTT.

This clonotype showed up just a few times. The chain recombines TRBV6-6 with TRBJ2-7; 8 bases map to TRBD1. The germline V gene encodes CDR1 MNHNY and CDR2 SVGAGI (reference sequence). The CDR3 contains 14 residues. The V and J ends lost 7 bases and 6 bases, in that order; junction bases with no gene match: 11. CDR3 in amino acids: CASKKPRGQGEQYF. The DNA of the CDR3 is TGTGCCAGCAAAAAACCCAGGGGGCAGGGCGAGCAGTACTTC.

V is TRBV7-3 and J is TRBJ1-2; 7 bases are shared with TRBD1. This CDR3 has 15 residues. Germline CDR1 and CDR2: SGHTA and FQGTGA. V was pared by 2 bases and J by 5 bases, with 8 bases of the junction left unmatched. The CDR3 DNA follows: TGTGCCAGCAGCTTAGGGGTGGGGGACAGTTATGGCTACACCTTC. Translating gives CASSLGVGDSYGYTF. The whole variable domain, remainder taken from reference TRBV7-3 and TRBJ1-2, is GAGVSQTPSNKVTEKGKYVELRCDPISGHTALYWYRQSLGQGPEFLIYFQGTGAADDSGLPNDRFFAVRPEGSVSTLKIQRTERGDSAVYLCASSLGVGDSYGYTFGSGTRLTVV.

The CDR3 reads CASSQVVGETQYF. CDR3 DNA sequence: TGTGCCAGCAGCCAAGTAGTGGGGGAGACCCAGTACTTC. The chain is built from TRBV4-2 and TRBJ2-5, with D unresolved. CDR1 LGHNA and CDR2 YNFKEQ come from the germline V gene. V shed 1 base and J shed 5 bases, with 8 bases lying between them. CDR3 length equals 13 residues.

In this sample, this clonotype turned up many times. This sequence joins TRBV12-3 or TRBV12-4 and TRBJ2-5; 7 bases fit TRBD1. This CDR3 has 11 residues. V was pared by 8 bases and J by 7 bases, with 4 bases of the junction left unmatched. CDR3 residues: CASGYRGTQYF. The CDR3 nucleotides read TGTGCCAGCGGTTACAGGGGGACCCAGTACTTC.

This clonotype occurred a few times. The rearrangement uses TRBV20-1 and TRBJ1-1; D gene unclear. V was clipped by 1 base and J by 7 bases, with 4 bases between them. The CDR3 totals 10 residues. Per the germline V gene, CDR1 is DFQATT and CDR2 is SNEGSKA (reference sequence). The CDR3 here is CSARGIEAFF. CDR3 sequence (DNA): TGCAGTGCTAGAGGTATTGAAGCTTTCTTT.

There are many counts of this clonotype. The V and J genes are TRBV13 and TRBJ2-5; 7 nucleotides match TRBD1. This CDR3 is built from 12 residues. The germline CDR1 and CDR2 sequences are PRHDT and FYEKMQ (reference sequence). J was trimmed by 2 bases and V by 8 bases; bases with no gene match: 2. In DNA, the CDR3 is TGTGCCAGCCGGGACAGTCAAGAGACCCAGTACTTC. Translation gives CASRDSQETQYF.

The V gene is TRBV12-3 or TRBV12-4, the J gene TRBJ2-2; either TRBD1 or TRBD2 may fit D (6 bases each). With 8 bases removed from V and 11 bases from J, the gap between germline ends came to 21 bases. The CDR3 is 14 residues long. CDR3 region: CASVQGLEAGELFF. CDR3 nucleotides: TGTGCCAGCGTTCAGGGGTTGGAGGCGGGAGAGCTGTTTTTT.

In this sample, this clonotype turned up a few times. This sequence joins TRBV9 and TRBJ2-4; 9 bases match TRBD1. With V trimmed by 3 bases and J by 6 bases, 4 bases remained unmatched. The CDR3 consists of 14 residues. Germline-derived CDR1 and CDR2 are SGDLS and YYNGEE. The CDR3 reads CASSAGTGRNIQYF. CDR3 DNA sequence: TGTGCCAGCAGCGCCGGGACAGGGAGAAACATTCAGTACTTC.

The CDR3 nucleotides are TGTGCCAGCAGCCCGTCGCTTGGGCTCGGAGAGACCCAGTACTTC. This encodes CASSPSLGLGETQYF. This sequence joins TRBV11-2 and TRBJ2-5; D uncertain. The V end was cut by 5 bases, the J end by 4 bases, with 17 bases between. The CDR3 is made up of 15 amino acids. CDR1 is SGHAT, CDR2 FQNNGV, per germline.

The V gene is TRBV27, the J gene TRBJ2-1, with TRBD2 matching over 9 bases. The CDR3 runs 13 residues. Germline-derived CDR1 and CDR2 are MNHEY and SMNVEV (reference sequence). CDR3 sequence (DNA): TGTGCTACCCATCTTAGCGGGAGTGATGAGCAGTTCTTC. Protein sequence: CATHLSGSDEQFF.

The gene calls are TRBV3-1 and TRBJ2-5; 10 nucleotides agree with TRBD2. Germline V gene lookup returns CDR1 LGHDT and CDR2 YNNKEL (reference sequence). The CDR3 has 15 residues. The ends lost 3 bases at V and 3 bases at J; junction bases unmatched: 4. The DNA for the CDR3 is TGTGCCAGCAGCCATCACGGGACTAGCGAAGAGACCCAGTACTTC. This codes for CASSHHGTSEETQYF.

The table lists this clonotype with many counts. The genes are TRBV20-1 and TRBJ2-1; possible D gene TRBD2, 6 bases. The CDR3 is made up of 12 amino acids. CDR1 is DFQATT and CDR2 is SNEGSKA in the germline V gene (reference sequence). The V end lost 3 bases, the J end lost 7 bases, and 10 bases lay between the germline ends. The CDR3 sequence: CSASGSWNEQFF. CDR3 sequence (DNA): TGCAGTGCTAGCGGGAGCTGGAATGAGCAGTTCTTC.